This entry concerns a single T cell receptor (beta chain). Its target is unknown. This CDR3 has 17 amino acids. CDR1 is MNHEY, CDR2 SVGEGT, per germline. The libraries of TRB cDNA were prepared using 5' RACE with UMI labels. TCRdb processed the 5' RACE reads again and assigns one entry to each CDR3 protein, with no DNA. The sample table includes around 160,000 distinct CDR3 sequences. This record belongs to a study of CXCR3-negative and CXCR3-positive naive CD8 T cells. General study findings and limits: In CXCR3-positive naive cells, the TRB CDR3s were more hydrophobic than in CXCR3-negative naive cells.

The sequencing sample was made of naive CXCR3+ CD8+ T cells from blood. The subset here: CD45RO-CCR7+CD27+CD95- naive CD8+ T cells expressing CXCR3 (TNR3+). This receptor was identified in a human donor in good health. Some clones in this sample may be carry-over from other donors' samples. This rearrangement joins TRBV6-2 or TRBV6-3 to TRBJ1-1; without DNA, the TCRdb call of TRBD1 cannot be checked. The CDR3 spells CASSYPPWGRPNTEAFF.